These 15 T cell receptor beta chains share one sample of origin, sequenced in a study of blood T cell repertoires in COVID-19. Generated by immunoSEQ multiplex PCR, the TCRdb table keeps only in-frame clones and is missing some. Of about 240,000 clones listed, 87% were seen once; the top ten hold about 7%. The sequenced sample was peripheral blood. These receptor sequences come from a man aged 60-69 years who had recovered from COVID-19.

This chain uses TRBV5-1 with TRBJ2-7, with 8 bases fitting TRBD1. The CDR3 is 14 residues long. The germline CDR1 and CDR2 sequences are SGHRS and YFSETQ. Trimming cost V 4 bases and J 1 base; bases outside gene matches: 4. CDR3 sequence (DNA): TGCGCCAGCAGCGTCGGACAGGGATCCTACGAGCAGTACTTC. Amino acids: CASSVGQGSYEQYF.

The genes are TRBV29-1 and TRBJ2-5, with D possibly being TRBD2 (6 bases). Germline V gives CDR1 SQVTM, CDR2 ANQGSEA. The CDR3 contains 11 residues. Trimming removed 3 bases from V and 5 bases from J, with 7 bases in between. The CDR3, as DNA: TGCAGCGTTGATGGGAGGGAGACCCAGTACTTC. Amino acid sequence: CSVDGRETQYF.

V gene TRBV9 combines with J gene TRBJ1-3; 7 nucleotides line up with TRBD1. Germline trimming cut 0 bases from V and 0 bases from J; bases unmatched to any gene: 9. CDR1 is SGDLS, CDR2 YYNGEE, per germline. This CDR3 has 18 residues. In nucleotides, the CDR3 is TGTGCCAGCAGCGTAGCCCCACAGGGGACTTACTCTGGAAACACCATATATTTT. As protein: CASSVAPQGTYSGNTIYF.

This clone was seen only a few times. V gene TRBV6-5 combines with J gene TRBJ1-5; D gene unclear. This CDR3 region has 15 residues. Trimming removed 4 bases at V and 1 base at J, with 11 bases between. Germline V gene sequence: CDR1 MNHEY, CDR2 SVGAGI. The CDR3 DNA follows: TGTGCCAGCAGTTCGACACTTGGGAGCAATCAGCCCCAGCATTTT. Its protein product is CASSSTLGSNQPQHF.

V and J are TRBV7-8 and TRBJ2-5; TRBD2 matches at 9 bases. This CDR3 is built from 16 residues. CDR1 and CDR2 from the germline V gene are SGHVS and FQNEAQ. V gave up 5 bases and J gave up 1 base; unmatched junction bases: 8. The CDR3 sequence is CASSPSRGGAQETQYF. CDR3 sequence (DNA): TGTGCCAGCAGCCCCTCCCGCGGGGGGGCCCAAGAGACCCAGTACTTC. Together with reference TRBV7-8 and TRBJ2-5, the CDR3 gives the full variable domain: GAGVSQSPRYKVAKRGQDVALRCDPISGHVSLFWYQQALGQGPEFLTYFQNEAQLDKSGLPSDRFFAERPEGSVSTLKIQRTQQEDSAVYLCASSPSRGGAQETQYFGPGTRLLVL.

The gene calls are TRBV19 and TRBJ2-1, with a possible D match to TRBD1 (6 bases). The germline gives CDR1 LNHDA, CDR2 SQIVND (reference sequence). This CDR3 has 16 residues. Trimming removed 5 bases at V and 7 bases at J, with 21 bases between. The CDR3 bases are TGTGCCAGTAGTCCGACAGGTACTAGGGCGTGGAATGAGCAGTTCTTC. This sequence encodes CASSPTGTRAWNEQFF.

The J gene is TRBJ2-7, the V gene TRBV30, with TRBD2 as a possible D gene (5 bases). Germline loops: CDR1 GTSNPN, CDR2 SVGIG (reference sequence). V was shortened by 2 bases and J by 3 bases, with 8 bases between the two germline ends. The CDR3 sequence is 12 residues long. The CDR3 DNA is TGTGCCTGGAGTATACTAGGCTACGAGCAGTACTTC. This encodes CAWSILGYEQYF.

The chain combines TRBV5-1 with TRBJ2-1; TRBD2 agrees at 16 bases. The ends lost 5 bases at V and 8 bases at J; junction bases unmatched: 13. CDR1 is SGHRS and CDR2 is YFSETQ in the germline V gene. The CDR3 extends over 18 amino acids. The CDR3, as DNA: TGCGCCAGCAGGCCTCCCGGGACTAGCGGGGGGGCCCTTTATGAGCAGTTCTTC. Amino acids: CASRPPGTSGGALYEQFF.

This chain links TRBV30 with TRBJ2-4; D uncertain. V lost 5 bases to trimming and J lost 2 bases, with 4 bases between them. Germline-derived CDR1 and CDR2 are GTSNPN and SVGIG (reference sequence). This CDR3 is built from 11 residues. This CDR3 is CAWQSKNIQYF. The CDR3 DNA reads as TGTGCCTGGCAGTCCAAAAACATTCAGTACTTC.

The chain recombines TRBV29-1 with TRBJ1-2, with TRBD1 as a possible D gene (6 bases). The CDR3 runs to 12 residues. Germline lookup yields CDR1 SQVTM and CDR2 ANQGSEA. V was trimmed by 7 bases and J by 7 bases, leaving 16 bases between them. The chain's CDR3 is CSARGGGPGYTF. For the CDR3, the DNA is TGCAGCGCCCGGGGCGGGGGCCCTGGCTACACCTTC.

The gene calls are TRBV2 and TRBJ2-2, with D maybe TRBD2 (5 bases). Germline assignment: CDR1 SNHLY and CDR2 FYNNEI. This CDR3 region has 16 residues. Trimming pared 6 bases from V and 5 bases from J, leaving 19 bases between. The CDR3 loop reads CASSLGTLGRTGELFF. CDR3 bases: TGTGCCAGCAGCCTTGGTACACTAGGAAGAACCGGGGAGCTGTTTTTT.

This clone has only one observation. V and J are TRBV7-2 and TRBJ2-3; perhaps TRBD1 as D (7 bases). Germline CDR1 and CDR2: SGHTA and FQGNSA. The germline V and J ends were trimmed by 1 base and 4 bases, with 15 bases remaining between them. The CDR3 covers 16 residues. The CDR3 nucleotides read TGTGCCAGCAGCTTAGTAGGGGGCGGGGCGGCAGATACGCAGTATTTT. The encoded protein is CASSLVGGGAADTQYF.

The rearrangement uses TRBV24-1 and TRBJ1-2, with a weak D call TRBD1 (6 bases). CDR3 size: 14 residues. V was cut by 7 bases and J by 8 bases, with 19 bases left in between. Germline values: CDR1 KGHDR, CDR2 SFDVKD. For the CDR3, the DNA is TGTGCCACCAGCCCCCGGGACAAAGGCCGGGGCTACACCTTC. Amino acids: CATSPRDKGRGYTF.

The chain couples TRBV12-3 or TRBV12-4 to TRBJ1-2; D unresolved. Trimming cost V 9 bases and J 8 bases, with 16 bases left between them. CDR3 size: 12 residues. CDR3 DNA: TGTGCCAGTCGAGGGTTTTTGAGCGGCTACACCTTC. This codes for CASRGFLSGYTF.

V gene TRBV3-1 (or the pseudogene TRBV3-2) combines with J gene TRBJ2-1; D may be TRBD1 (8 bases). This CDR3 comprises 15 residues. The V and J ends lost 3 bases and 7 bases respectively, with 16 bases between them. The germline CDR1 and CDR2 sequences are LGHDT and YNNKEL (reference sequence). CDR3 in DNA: TGTGCCAGCAGCCACCGACAGGGGAGGGCGAATGAGCAGTTCTTC. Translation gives CASSHRQGRANEQFF.